Included here is one T cell receptor (beta chain) sequence, with context. The antigen is unknown. Treatment given: some 20 received Ad26.COV2.S at low or high dose, single or two shots; about 5 received placebo; per-sample allocation not given. The study sampled participants on day 63 after the first vaccine or placebo injection. Vaccination employed an Ad26 vector expressing the Wuhan-strain SARS-CoV-2 spike. This sample was included in a study of Ad26.COV2.S vaccination and SARS-CoV-2 variants. Assay used: immunoSEQ multiplex PCR; TCRdb lists only in-frame clones, some missing. This table has fewer than 800,000 clones, more than 80% appearing once. Whole-study findings and limits: Compared with placebo recipients, vaccine recipients had higher spike-specific TCR breadth. The study found similar non-spike TCR breadth in vaccine and placebo recipients. Considerable breadth of spike-specific CD8+ and CD4+ T cell responses has reportedly been documented following vaccination.

This specimen consisted of peripheral blood, obtained in a trial of Ad26.COV2.S vaccine versus placebo. This clonotype originated in a person aged 18-65 years who received the Ad26.COV2.S COVID-19 vaccine or a placebo.

In nucleotides, the CDR3 is TGTGCCAGCAGTTTATCCCATCCAGGGGTCCCCCCTGGGCAGTACTTC. Translating it yields CASSLSHPGVPPGQYF. The chain employs TRBV27 and TRBJ2-7, with D possibly matching TRBD1 (6 bases). V dropped 0 bases and J dropped 9 bases, with 21 bases sitting between them. The CDR3 totals 16 residues. Germline assignment: CDR1 MNHEY and CDR2 SMNVEV (reference sequence).